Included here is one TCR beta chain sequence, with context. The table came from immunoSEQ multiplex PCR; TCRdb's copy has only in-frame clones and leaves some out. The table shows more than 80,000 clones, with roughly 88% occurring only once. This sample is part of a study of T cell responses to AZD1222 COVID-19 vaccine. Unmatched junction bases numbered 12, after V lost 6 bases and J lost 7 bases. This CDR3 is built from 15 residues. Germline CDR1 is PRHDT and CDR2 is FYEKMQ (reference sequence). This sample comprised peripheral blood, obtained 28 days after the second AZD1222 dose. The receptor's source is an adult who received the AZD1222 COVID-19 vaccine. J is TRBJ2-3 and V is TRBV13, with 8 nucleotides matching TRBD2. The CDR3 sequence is CASSPGGGITNTQYF. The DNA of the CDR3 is TGTGCCAGCAGTCCGGGGGGGGGCATTACGAATACGCAGTATTTT.